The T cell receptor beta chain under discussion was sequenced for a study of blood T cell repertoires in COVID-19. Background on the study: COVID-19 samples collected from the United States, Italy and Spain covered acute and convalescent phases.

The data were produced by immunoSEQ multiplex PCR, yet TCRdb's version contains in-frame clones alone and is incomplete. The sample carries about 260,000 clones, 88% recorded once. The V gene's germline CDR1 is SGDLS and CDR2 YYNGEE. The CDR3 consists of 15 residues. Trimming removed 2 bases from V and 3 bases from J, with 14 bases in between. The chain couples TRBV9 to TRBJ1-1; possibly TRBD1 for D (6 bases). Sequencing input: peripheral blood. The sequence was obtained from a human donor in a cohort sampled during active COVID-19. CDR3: CASSVHRDTDTEAFF. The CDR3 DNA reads TGTGCCAGCAGCGTCCACAGGGATACGGACACTGAAGCTTTCTTT.